Below are 9 T cell receptor beta chains sequenced from a single sample in a study of CD8 T cells in ankylosing spondylitis. Using its own MiXCR run on the 5' RACE reads, TCRdb lists one record per CDR3 protein. The table records under 300,000 distinct CDR3 sequences, around 10% of them present only once. Sequencing was carried out using blood, either unsorted or a sorted T cell fraction (not recorded which). All receptors come from a male donor with ankylosing spondylitis or in good health (not recorded which).

This clonotype was found many times. The V gene is TRBV6-1, the J gene TRBJ1-5, with 8 positions matching TRBD1. The trim removed 6 bases at V and 9 bases at J, leaving 10 bases unmatched. CDR3 length: 14 amino acids. Per germline, CDR1 MNHNS and CDR2 SASEGT. CDR3 amino acids: CASRPGQARLPQHF. CDR3 nucleotide sequence: TGTGCCAGCAGGCCGGGACAGGCCCGGTTGCCCCAGCATTTT.

This clonotype showed up many times. The rearrangement links TRBV5-1 to TRBJ1-2, with a possible D match to TRBD1 (5 bases). V shed 2 bases and J shed 6 bases, with 14 bases lying between them. Germline values: CDR1 SGHRS, CDR2 YFSETQ. This CDR3 has 14 amino acids. CDR3 loop: CASSLKSEGNGYTF. The CDR3 coding sequence is TGCGCCAGCAGCTTAAAATCCGAGGGGAATGGCTACACCTTC.

With regard to this clonotype: This may be a read error: a much more frequent sequence differs by one nucleotide. J is TRBJ2-1 and V is TRBV5-1; tentatively, D is TRBD1 (6 bases). Germline CDR1 and CDR2: SGHRS and YFSETQ. The CDR3 has 13 residues. The DNA for the CDR3 is TGCGCCAGCGCAGGGGACAACTACAATGGGCAGTTCTTC. The encoded protein is CASAGDNYNGQFF.

The J gene is TRBJ2-1, the V gene TRBV29-1; D is ambiguous. V dropped 0 bases and J dropped 10 bases, with 10 bases sitting between them. The CDR3 runs 12 residues. CDR1 is SQVTM, CDR2 ANQGSEA, per germline. The CDR3 sequence: CSVEDWAGEQFF. Here the CDR3 DNA reads TGCAGCGTTGAAGATTGGGCAGGAGAGCAGTTCTTC.

This clonotype was detected many times. This sequence joins TRBV20-1 and TRBJ1-6, with D uncertain. The CDR3 is 13 residues long. Trimming removed 3 bases at V and 5 bases at J, with 8 bases between. Germline CDR1 and CDR2: DFQATT and SNEGSKA (reference sequence). CDR3 region: CSASPGDNSPLHF. The CDR3 coding sequence is TGCAGTGCTAGCCCCGGGGATAATTCACCCCTCCACTTT.

This clonotype was seen only a few times. The rearrangement uses TRBV6-1 and TRBJ2-1, with a possible D match to TRBD2 (5 bases). The CDR3 is made up of 14 amino acids. CDR1 and CDR2 (germline): MNHNS, SASEGT. Trimming removed 4 bases from V and 6 bases from J, with 13 bases in between. The CDR3: CASSAAPGGNEQFF. The CDR3, as DNA: TGTGCCAGCAGTGCAGCCCCCGGAGGCAATGAGCAGTTCTTC.

The chain joins TRBV5-1 to TRBJ2-2; 9 nucleotides agree with TRBD2. CDR3 length: 16 residues. The V and J ends lost 0 bases and 1 base, in that order; junction bases with no gene match: 1. Per germline, CDR1 SGHRS and CDR2 YFSETQ. The CDR3 bases are TGCGCCAGCAGCTTGGTAGCGGGAGAGAACACCGGGGAGCTGTTTTTT. Translation gives CASSLVAGENTGELFF.

In its sample, this clonotype was seen many times. The chain combines TRBV9 with TRBJ2-7, with D perhaps TRBD1 (5 bases). Germline V lookup: CDR1 SGDLS, CDR2 YYNGEE. The CDR3 contains 13 residues. Between the trimmed V and J ends, which lost 1 base and 1 base, there was a span of 6 bases. The CDR3 loop is CASSVSGSYEQYF. The CDR3 nucleotides read TGTGCCAGCAGCGTATCAGGGTCCTACGAGCAGTACTTC.

This clonotype was counted many times. V gene TRBV20-1 combines with J gene TRBJ1-2; D is ambiguous. Germline loops: CDR1 DFQATT, CDR2 SNEGSKA (reference sequence). V was shortened by 0 bases and J by 0 bases, with 2 bases between the two germline ends. CDR3 length: 12 residues. CDR3 residues: CSARESNYGYTF. The CDR3 DNA sequence: TGCAGTGCTAGAGAATCTAACTATGGCTACACCTTC.